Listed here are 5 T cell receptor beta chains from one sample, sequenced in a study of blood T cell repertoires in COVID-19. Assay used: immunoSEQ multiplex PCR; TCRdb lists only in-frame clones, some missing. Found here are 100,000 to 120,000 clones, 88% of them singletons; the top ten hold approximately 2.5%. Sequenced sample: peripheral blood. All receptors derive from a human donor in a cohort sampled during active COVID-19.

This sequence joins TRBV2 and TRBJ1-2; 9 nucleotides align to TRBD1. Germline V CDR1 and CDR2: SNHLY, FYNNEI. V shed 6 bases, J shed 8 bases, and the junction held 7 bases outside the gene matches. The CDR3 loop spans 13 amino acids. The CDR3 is CASSDTGGKGYTF. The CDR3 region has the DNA TGTGCCAGCAGCGATACAGGGGGCAAGGGCTACACCTTC.

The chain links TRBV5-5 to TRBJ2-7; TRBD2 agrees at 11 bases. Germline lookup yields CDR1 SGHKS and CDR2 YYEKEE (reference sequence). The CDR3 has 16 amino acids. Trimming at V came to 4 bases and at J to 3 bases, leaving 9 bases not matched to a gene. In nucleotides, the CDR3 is TGTGCCAGCAGCATGGGACTAGCGGACGATTACTACGAGCAGTACTTC. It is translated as CASSMGLADDYYEQYF.

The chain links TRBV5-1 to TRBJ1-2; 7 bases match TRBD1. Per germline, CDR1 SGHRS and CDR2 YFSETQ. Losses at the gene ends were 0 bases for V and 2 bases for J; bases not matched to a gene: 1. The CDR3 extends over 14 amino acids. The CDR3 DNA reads TGCGCCAGCAGCTTGGAGGGGGCCAACTATGGCTACACCTTC. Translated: CASSLEGANYGYTF. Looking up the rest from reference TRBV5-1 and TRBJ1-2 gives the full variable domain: KAGVTQTPRYLIKTRGQQVTLSCSPISGHRSVSWYQQTPGQGLQFLFEYFSETQRNKGNFPGRFSGRQFSNSRSEMNVSTLELGDSALYLCASSLEGANYGYTFGSGTRLTVV.

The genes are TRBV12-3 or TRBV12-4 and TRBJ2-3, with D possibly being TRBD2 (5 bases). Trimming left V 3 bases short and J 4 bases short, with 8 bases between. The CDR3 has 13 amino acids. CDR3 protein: CASSLAGSDTQYF. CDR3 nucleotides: TGTGCCAGCAGTTTGGCGGGTTCAGATACGCAGTATTTT.

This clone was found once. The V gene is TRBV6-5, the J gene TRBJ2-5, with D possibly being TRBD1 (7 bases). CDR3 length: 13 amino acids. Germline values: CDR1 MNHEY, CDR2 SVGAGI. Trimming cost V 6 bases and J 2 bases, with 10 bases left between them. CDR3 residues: CASSRGVQETQYF. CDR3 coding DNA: TGTGCCAGCAGCAGGGGGGTTCAAGAGACCCAGTACTTC.